What follows are 18 T cell receptor beta chains derived from one specimen sequenced in a study of blood T cell repertoires in COVID-19. TCRdb's copy holds only in-frame clones and misses some; the assay was immunoSEQ multiplex PCR. This sample has 20,000 to 30,000 clones, with almost 90% found just once. Material: peripheral blood. All receptors derive from a woman aged 55-75 years with active COVID-19.

V is TRBV9 and J is TRBJ2-2, with D perhaps TRBD2 (5 bases). V gave up 5 bases and J gave up 0 bases, with 14 bases separating them. The CDR3 consists of 16 residues. From germline, CDR1 is SGDLS and CDR2 YYNGEE. CDR3 nucleotide sequence: TGTGCCAGCAGAAGACTGAGCGGAACGAACACCGGGGAGCTGTTTTTT. It yields the protein CASRRLSGTNTGELFF. Full variable domain (remainder filled in from reference TRBV9 and TRBJ2-2): DSGVTQTPKHLITATGQRVTLRCSPRSGDLSVYWYQQSLDQGLQFLIQYYNGEERAKGNILERFSAQQFPDLHSELNLSSLELGDSALYFCASRRLSGTNTGELFFGEGSRLTVL.

This clone was counted once. V gene TRBV5-1 combines with J gene TRBJ2-3; 10 bases align to TRBD2. Germline trimming cut 5 bases from V and 4 bases from J; bases unmatched to any gene: 7. From germline, CDR1 is SGHRS and CDR2 YFSETQ. This CDR3 has 15 residues. This CDR3 is CASRLGLAGADTQYF. Written as DNA, the CDR3 is TGCGCCAGCAGGCTGGGGCTAGCGGGAGCAGATACGCAGTATTTT.

The chain links TRBV30 to TRBJ2-5; tentatively, D is TRBD1 (6 bases). V was shortened by 0 bases and J by 5 bases, with 10 bases between the two germline ends. Looked up from germline, CDR1 is GTSNPN and CDR2 is SVGIG (reference sequence). The CDR3 is 13 residues long. CDR3: CAWSVGRGETQYF. The CDR3 coding sequence is TGTGCCTGGAGTGTAGGCAGGGGTGAGACCCAGTACTTC.

V gene TRBV28 combines with J gene TRBJ2-1; D not certain. This CDR3 has 14 residues. The V end was cut by 8 bases, the J end by 5 bases, with 16 bases between. CDR1 MDHEN and CDR2 SYDVKM come from the germline V gene. The chain's CDR3 is CASRDSNLNNEQFF. CDR3 bases: TGTGCCAGCCGTGACTCAAATCTCAACAATGAGCAGTTCTTC.

CDR3 region: CASSLAPSGSTDTQYF. CDR3 nucleotide sequence: TGTGCCAGCAGCTTAGCCCCTAGCGGAAGCACAGATACGCAGTATTTT. This chain links TRBV7-2 with TRBJ2-3, with 7 positions matching TRBD2. Germline V CDR1 and CDR2: SGHTA, FQGNSA. With V trimmed by 0 bases and J by 0 bases, 3 bases remained unmatched. The CDR3 is 16 residues long.

This clone occurred once. J is TRBJ2-3 and V is TRBV4-3, with D possibly matching TRBD2 (8 bases). V lost 1 base to trimming and J lost 3 bases, with 17 bases between them. Germline values: CDR1 LGHNA, CDR2 YSLEER. This CDR3 region has 17 residues. CDR3 coding DNA: TGCGCCAGCAGCCAAGGAGTACAGGGGACTAGTACAGATACGCAGTATTTT. This translates into CASSQGVQGTSTDTQYF.

The chain links TRBV11-2 to TRBJ2-3; no definite D call. CDR1 is SGHAT and CDR2 is FQNNGV in the germline V gene. The V gene lost 0 bases and the J gene lost 4 bases, with 5 bases spanning the gap. The CDR3 runs to 13 residues. This chain's CDR3 is CASSLDRSDTQYF. The CDR3 region has the DNA TGTGCCAGCAGCTTAGATCGTTCAGATACGCAGTATTTT.

The rearrangement uses TRBV5-1 and TRBJ2-3; 10 nucleotides align to TRBD1. The CDR3 covers 16 residues. Per germline, CDR1 SGHRS and CDR2 YFSETQ. The junction had 11 bases not matched to a gene; V was cut back by 4 bases and J by 6 bases. The CDR3: CASSGLRDRGSDTQYF. The CDR3 region has the DNA TGCGCCAGCAGCGGCTTAAGGGACAGGGGTTCGGATACGCAGTATTTT.

The chain recombines TRBV5-4 with TRBJ2-1, with 12 bases fitting TRBD2. CDR3 length: 16 amino acids. CDR1 and CDR2 (germline): SGHNT, YYREEE (reference sequence). Germline trimming cut 4 bases from V and 9 bases from J; bases unmatched to any gene: 11. CDR3 loop: CASSQKTSGRSPEQFF. Written as DNA, the CDR3 is TGTGCCAGCAGCCAAAAGACTAGCGGGAGATCTCCTGAGCAGTTCTTC.

This chain links TRBV10-3 with TRBJ1-1, with TRBD1 as a possible D gene (6 bases). Per germline, CDR1 ENHRY and CDR2 SYGVKD. V was shortened by 10 bases and J by 3 bases, with 18 bases between the two germline ends. The CDR3 spans 14 residues. The CDR3 bases are TGTGCCACTACTGGGGGGGCGGGTGACACTGAAGCTTTCTTT. This encodes CATTGGAGDTEAFF.

Here the CDR3 reads CASSLIWQGHTGELFF. In nucleotides, the CDR3 is TGTGCCAGCAGTTTAATATGGCAGGGTCACACCGGGGAGCTGTTTTTT. The chain combines TRBV28 with TRBJ2-2; weak D call: TRBD1 (5 bases). The CDR3 totals 16 residues. Trimming left V 2 bases short and J 3 bases short, with 13 bases between. The germline CDR1 and CDR2 sequences are MDHEN and SYDVKM.

The CDR3 here is CASSPSLGANVLTF. In DNA form, the CDR3 reads TGTGCCAGCAGCCCCTCTTTAGGGGCCAACGTCCTGACTTTC. V gene TRBV11-2 combines with J gene TRBJ2-6; D unresolved. The CDR3 runs to 14 residues. Germline CDR1 SGHAT, CDR2 FQNNGV. Trimming took 5 bases from V and 4 from J, leaving 9 bases between them.

The gene calls are TRBV11-2 and TRBJ2-5; D gene unclear. Germline CDR1 is SGHAT and CDR2 is FQNNGV. The V end lost 6 bases, the J end lost 1 base, and 9 bases lay between the germline ends. This CDR3 has 13 residues. This CDR3 reads CASSRGVQETQYF. The DNA for the CDR3 is TGTGCCAGCAGTCGAGGAGTCCAAGAGACCCAGTACTTC.

V usage is TRBV6-6 and J usage is TRBJ1-6; D is possibly TRBD1 (6 bases). CDR3 length equals 17 residues. Germline V lookup: CDR1 MNHNY, CDR2 SVGAGI (reference sequence). Trimming pared 5 bases from V and 7 bases from J, leaving 21 bases between. The CDR3 sequence is CASSLTGPIAFNSPLHF. The CDR3 coding sequence is TGTGCCAGCAGTCTGACAGGTCCTATCGCCTTCAATTCACCCCTCCACTTT.

The CDR3 protein is CASSWKAGDSPLHF. The CDR3 nucleotides are TGTGCCAGCAGCTGGAAGGCGGGCGATTCACCCCTCCACTTT. The chain joins TRBV7-2 to TRBJ1-6; no definite D call. The CDR3 spans 14 residues. The V gene lost 4 bases and the J gene lost 8 bases, with 12 bases spanning the gap. The germline V gene encodes CDR1 SGHTA and CDR2 FQGNSA.

This chain uses TRBV6-2 or TRBV6-3 with TRBJ2-7; 11 nucleotides line up with TRBD2. CDR1 is MNHEY, CDR2 SVGEGT, per germline. The junction had 8 bases not matched to a gene; V was cut back by 5 bases and J by 11 bases. This CDR3 region has 13 residues. DNA for the CDR3: TGTGCCAGCAGTATTTGGACTAGCGGGCTTAAGTACTTC. Protein sequence: CASSIWTSGLKYF.

The chain recombines TRBV9 with TRBJ2-4; 16 nucleotides agree with TRBD2. Germline-derived CDR1 and CDR2 are SGDLS and YYNGEE. J gave up 1 base and V 3 bases, and 4 bases lay outside the gene matches. This CDR3 region has 18 residues. The CDR3 region is CASSEGLAGGPAKNIQYF. As DNA, the CDR3 is TGTGCCAGCAGCGAGGGACTAGCGGGAGGGCCGGCCAAAAACATTCAGTACTTC.

The chain combines TRBV6-5 with TRBJ2-5; 7 bases fit TRBD2. The V gene's germline CDR1 is MNHEY and CDR2 SVGAGI. This CDR3 comprises 16 residues. The junction had 9 bases not matched to a gene; V was cut back by 0 bases and J by 5 bases. DNA of the CDR3: TGTGCCAGCAGTTACTCGAGTGGGGAGGGCCTGGAGACCCAGTACTTC. Residues: CASSYSSGEGLETQYF.